The 10 T cell receptor beta chains reported below all come from one sample, sequenced in a study of T cells in Graves' hyperthyroidism and ophthalmopathy. RNA transcripts served as the template for amplifying TCR beta CDR3 regions. First-round RT-PCR targeting the TCR CDR3 was performed with the HTBI primer set. TCRdb processed the multiplex PCR reads anew with MiXCR; each CDR3 protein has one entry. This table holds 600,000 or so distinct CDR3 sequences, 40% to 55% found once. Sequenced: peripheral blood or thyroid tissue (not recorded which). The receptors were gathered from a woman aged 18 to 35 with Graves' hyperthyroidism.

The chain employs TRBV2 and TRBJ2-2, with 10 bases aligning to TRBD2. This CDR3 has 17 amino acids. V lost 3 bases, J lost 0 bases, and 4 bases stayed unmatched. Germline V CDR1 and CDR2: SNHLY, FYNNEI. CDR3 DNA sequence: TGTGCCAGCAGTGAGAAGCTAGCGGGAGCGAACACCGGGGAGCTGTTTTTT. It yields the protein CASSEKLAGANTGELFF. The full variable domain, rest sourced from reference TRBV2 and TRBJ2-2, is EPEVTQTPSHQVTQMGQEVILRCVPISNHLYFYWYRQILGQKVEFLVSFYNNEISEKSEIFDDQFSVERPDGSNFTLKIRSTKLEDSAMYFCASSEKLAGANTGELFFGEGSRLTVL.

In its sample, this clonotype was seen once. V is TRBV2 and J is TRBJ1-2; TRBD1 matches 7 bases. J lost 2 bases, V lost 11 bases, and 5 bases had no gene match. CDR1 and CDR2 (germline): SNHLY, FYNNEI. CDR3 length: 12 residues. The CDR3 here is CARDRENYGYTF. CDR3 DNA: TGTGCCCGCGACAGGGAGAACTATGGCTACACCTTC.

This chain's CDR3 is CSARVTGAGTEAFF. In DNA, the CDR3 is TGCAGTGCTAGAGTGACAGGGGCGGGCACTGAAGCTTTCTTT. This chain joins TRBV20-1 and TRBJ1-1; 8 bases align to TRBD1. The CDR3 is 14 amino acids. The germline V gene encodes CDR1 DFQATT and CDR2 SNEGSKA (reference sequence). Germline trimming cut 1 base from V and 4 bases from J; bases unmatched to any gene: 5.

This clonotype has ten or more counts. This chain connects TRBV2 to TRBJ1-1; 10 bases agree with TRBD1. V dropped 8 bases and J dropped 0; count of bases not matched to a gene: 3. Germline CDR1 SNHLY, CDR2 FYNNEI. The CDR3 spans 14 residues. CDR3 loop: CASQDRGMNTEAFF. For the CDR3, the DNA is TGTGCCAGCCAGGACAGGGGGATGAACACTGAAGCTTTCTTT.

The sample holds a few counts of this clonotype. The chain joins TRBV4-3 to TRBJ1-1; tentatively, D is TRBD1 (5 bases). The CDR3 spans 14 residues. Germline CDR1 reads LGHNA; CDR2 reads YSLEER. Trimming stripped 2 bases from V and 8 bases from J, with 15 bases between. CDR3 loop: CASSQRSKRQEAFF. In nucleotides, the CDR3 is TGCGCCAGCAGCCAAAGAAGTAAAAGACAGGAAGCTTTCTTT.

Comment on this clonotype: One junction end does not reproduce the germline sequence, and a read error may be involved. The rearrangement joins TRBV19 to TRBJ1-5, with D possibly TRBD1 on 6 matching bases. Germline values: CDR1 LNHDA, CDR2 SQIVND (reference sequence). The CDR3 totals 14 residues. The CDR3 loop is CATRRGASNRPQHF. In DNA, the CDR3 is TGTGCCACTAGACGGGGGGCAAGCAATCGGCCCCAGCATTTT.

The chain recombines TRBV6-5 with TRBJ2-7; a possible D gene is TRBD1 (5 bases). Germline V gene lookup returns CDR1 MNHEY and CDR2 SVGAGI. The CDR3 is 14 amino acids. The germline V and J ends were trimmed by 6 bases and 5 bases, with 17 bases remaining between them. The CDR3 coding sequence is TGTGCCAGCAGACCACCTCGGACAACGGACGAGCAGTACTTC. Translating it yields CASRPPRTTDEQYF.

Ten or more counts support this clonotype. CDR3 DNA: TGTGCCAGCAGTGAGGGTAATGGCTACACCTTC. The encoded protein is CASSEGNGYTF. This sequence joins TRBV25-1 and TRBJ1-2; D gene uncertain. V dropped 3 bases and J dropped 6 bases, with 5 bases sitting between them. CDR1 is MGHDK, CDR2 SYGVNS, per germline. This CDR3 is built from 11 residues.

This clonotype has more than one count but fewer than ten. The rearrangement links TRBV25-1 to TRBJ2-1, with D maybe TRBD2 (5 bases). The CDR3 contains 15 residues. The V gene's germline CDR1 is MGHDK and CDR2 SYGVNS. Trimming took off 4 bases at V and 0 bases at J, with 10 bases between the two ends. The CDR3 loop is CASSATRYSYNEQFF. In DNA, the CDR3 is TGTGCCAGCAGTGCAACTAGGTACTCCTACAATGAGCAGTTCTTC.

The V and J genes are TRBV6-5 and TRBJ1-5; weak D call: TRBD1 (6 bases). Germline V gene data show CDR1 as MNHEY and CDR2 as SVGAGI. The CDR3 has 16 residues. The V end lost 2 bases, the J end lost 2 bases, and 13 bases lay between the germline ends. The CDR3 DNA sequence: TGTGCCAGCAGTTACCCCATAGGACAGCGCAATCAGCCCCAGCATTTT. Translating it yields CASSYPIGQRNQPQHF.